This T cell receptor (beta chain) comes out of a study of cytomegalovirus exposure and HLA in healthy donors. Overall study results and limits: Several of the most significant clusters appeared linked to common viral pathogens, based on a later analysis. When analyzed later, a missense DCLRE1C variant was found to be linked to TCR beta V- and J-gene trimming. Earlier analysis looked at TCR beta V segments, and most were productive about 87% or about 30% of the time.

As concerns this clone: Its specificity is not known.

60 Vbeta and 13 Jbeta primers were used in PCR. Method: immunoSEQ multiplex PCR; TCRdb's copy keeps in-frame clones and lacks some. The listing records about 39,000 clones. In nominal health when sampled, donors likely had unrecorded immune exposures nonetheless. This TCR came from a woman in her twenties or thirties in good health and CMV-seropositive. Sequencing input: PBMCs.

The CDR3 here is CASSSGFTQYF. The CDR3 nucleotides read TGTGCCAGTAGTAGCGGGTTTACGCAGTATTTT. The J gene is TRBJ2-3, the V gene TRBV19; TRBD2 might be the D (5 bases). This CDR3 is built from 11 residues. Germline V gene sequence: CDR1 LNHDA, CDR2 SQIVND (reference sequence). Trimming took off 4 bases at V and 8 bases at J, with 7 bases between the two ends.